This T cell receptor beta chain was sequenced during a study of cytomegalovirus exposure and HLA in healthy donors. Whole-study context: Unique TCRs from HLA-typed donors, 70 million to 85 million of them, were held in an early data release.

The PCR was carried out with 60 Vbeta primers and 13 Jbeta primers. The method was immunoSEQ multiplex PCR; TCRdb's version includes in-frame clones alone and lacks a portion of them. Among some 140,000 clones listed, roughly 80% were seen once. Sequenced: PBMCs. This TCR derives from a woman aged 50 to 65 in good health and CMV-seropositive.

The CDR3 sequence: CATLDFDHEKLFF. In DNA, the CDR3 is TGTGCCACACTGGACTTCGACCACGAAAAACTGTTTTTT. The V gene is TRBV10-3, the J gene TRBJ1-4, with unresolved D. V lost 10 bases to trimming and J lost 8 bases, with 17 bases between them. The germline CDR1 and CDR2 sequences are ENHRY and SYGVKD. CDR3 length: 13 amino acids.